Below, 14 T cell receptor beta chains from the same sample are listed, as sequenced in a study of PD-1 blockade in classical Hodgkin lymphoma. Documented time point: cycle 4 day 1 (C4D1), after 6 weeks of nivolumab. Each patient relapsed following autologous stem cell transplantation, and prior brentuximab vedotin exposure differed. Magnetic negative selection of thawed PBMCs was the method by which CD4+ T cells were purified. TCRdb's copy holds only in-frame clones and misses some; the assay was immunoSEQ multiplex PCR. Of around 30,000 clones detected, roughly 80% appear once; the ten largest clones hold about 0.62%. The sequenced sample was CD4+ T cells from blood, obtained before the fourth cycle of nivolumab. The receptors come from a human donor with classical Hodgkin lymphoma.

V usage is TRBV5-4 and J usage is TRBJ2-7, with TRBD1 identical over 9 bases. The CDR3 runs 14 residues. Germline V gives CDR1 SGHNT, CDR2 YYREEE (reference sequence). The junction had 8 bases not matched to a gene; V was cut back by 4 bases and J by 6 bases. CDR3 amino acids: CASSTDRGTAEQYF. The CDR3 DNA is TGTGCCAGCAGCACGGACAGGGGCACAGCCGAGCAGTACTTC.

This clone appeared once. V is TRBV9 and J is TRBJ2-7; D possibly corresponds to TRBD1 (6 bases). Germline values: CDR1 SGDLS, CDR2 YYNGEE. Trimming removed 4 bases at V and 4 bases at J, with 18 bases between. The CDR3 consists of 15 residues. The CDR3 spells CASSPTPGVSYEQYF. The CDR3 DNA is TGTGCCAGCAGCCCCACCCCAGGGGTTTCATACGAGCAGTACTTC.

This clone has just a few counts. J is TRBJ2-3 and V is TRBV9; 7 bases match TRBD1. The ends lost 5 bases at V and 4 bases at J; junction bases unmatched: 4. This CDR3 spans 13 amino acids. Per germline, CDR1 SGDLS and CDR2 YYNGEE. The CDR3 reads CASRPGGSDTQYF. The DNA of the CDR3 is TGTGCCAGCAGGCCAGGGGGATCAGATACGCAGTATTTT.

The sample holds one count of this clone. The chain combines TRBV7-7 with TRBJ2-5; D not resolved. The CDR3 is 14 residues long. V dropped 0 bases and J dropped 4 bases, with 9 bases sitting between them. CDR1 SSHAT and CDR2 FNYEAQ come from the germline V gene (reference sequence). The CDR3 DNA reads TGTGCCAGCAGCTTAGCGGCACGCTCAGAGACCCAGTACTTC. It encodes CASSLAARSETQYF.

This rearrangement joins TRBV28 to TRBJ1-4; unclear D gene. Trimming took off 6 bases at V and 8 bases at J, with 13 bases between the two ends. Germline CDR1 is MDHEN and CDR2 is SYDVKM. This CDR3 spans 13 amino acids. CDR3 coding DNA: TGTGCCAGCAGGAGAGGGCTAAACGAAAAACTGTTTTTT. This gives the protein CASRRGLNEKLFF.

This chain links TRBV19 with TRBJ2-1; TRBD2 matches at 8 bases. Germline V lookup: CDR1 LNHDA, CDR2 SQIVND (reference sequence). V was pared by 6 bases and J by 4 bases, with 11 bases of the junction left unmatched. This CDR3 region has 16 residues. The CDR3 sequence: CASRRVERGMYNEQFF. The CDR3 region has the DNA TGTGCCAGTAGGAGGGTCGAGCGGGGGATGTACAATGAGCAGTTCTTC.

The chain joins TRBV7-2 to TRBJ2-7, with D possibly matching TRBD2 (5 bases). Per germline, CDR1 SGHTA and CDR2 FQGNSA. This CDR3 comprises 15 residues. V dropped 5 bases and J dropped 2 bases, with 16 bases sitting between them. The CDR3 is CASSPQASPTYEQYF. CDR3 bases: TGTGCCAGCAGCCCCCAGGCTAGCCCCACCTACGAGCAGTACTTC.

The rearrangement uses TRBV9 and TRBJ2-7; D not resolved. CDR1 SGDLS and CDR2 YYNGEE come from the germline V gene. The germline V and J ends were trimmed by 3 bases and 4 bases, with 11 bases remaining between them. The CDR3 loop spans 13 amino acids. In DNA, the CDR3 is TGTGCCAGCAGCGCAGACAAGTCTTACGAGCAGTACTTC. It is translated as CASSADKSYEQYF.

This clone was seen more than once but under ten times. The CDR3 is CASSFAGQGNSPLHF. CDR3 sequence (DNA): TGTGCCAGCAGCTTCGCAGGCCAGGGTAATTCACCCCTCCACTTT. The chain has TRBV7-8 and TRBJ1-6, with D possibly TRBD1 on 5 matching bases. Germline V lookup: CDR1 SGHVS, CDR2 FQNEAQ. This CDR3 contains 15 residues. The V end was cut by 3 bases, the J end by 6 bases, with 12 bases between.

The chain combines TRBV2 with TRBJ1-6, with TRBD1 identical over 9 bases. The germline gives CDR1 SNHLY, CDR2 FYNNEI. This CDR3 spans 15 amino acids. The V gene end was trimmed by 6 bases and the J gene end by 3 bases; junction bases not matched to a gene: 3. CDR3 nucleotide sequence: TGTGCCAGCAGCCTGGGACAGGGCTATAATTCACCCCTCCACTTT. Translation: CASSLGQGYNSPLHF.

The chain uses TRBV10-1 and TRBJ2-3; 7 positions match TRBD2. Trimming took 5 bases from V and 2 from J; bases not matched to a gene: 4. This CDR3 is 14 amino acids long. Germline V gene lookup returns CDR1 WNHNN and CDR2 SYGVQD (reference sequence). The CDR3 is CASSPSGHTDTQYF. CDR3 coding DNA: TGCGCCAGCAGTCCTAGCGGACACACAGATACGCAGTATTTT.

This sequence joins TRBV5-1 and TRBJ1-4; 9 bases fit TRBD1. The trim removed 2 bases at V and 3 bases at J, leaving 2 bases unmatched. The germline CDR1 and CDR2 sequences are SGHRS and YFSETQ. The CDR3 is made up of 15 amino acids. This CDR3 reads CASSLQGAPNEKLFF. Written as DNA, the CDR3 is TGCGCCAGCAGCTTACAGGGGGCCCCTAATGAAAAACTGTTTTTT. Filled out from reference TRBV5-1 and TRBJ1-4, the complete variable domain reads KAGVTQTPRYLIKTRGQQVTLSCSPISGHRSVSWYQQTPGQGLQFLFEYFSETQRNKGNFPGRFSGRQFSNSRSEMNVSTLELGDSALYLCASSLQGAPNEKLFFGSGTQLSVL.

V is TRBV19 and J is TRBJ1-6; D not certain. The CDR3 is 15 residues long. CDR1 LNHDA and CDR2 SQIVND come from the germline V gene (reference sequence). Between the trimmed V and J ends, which lost 1 base and 2 bases, there was a span of 6 bases. The CDR3 region has the DNA TGTGCCAGTAGTATAGGGTGGACCTATAATTCACCCCTCCACTTT. Translation: CASSIGWTYNSPLHF.

This clone appeared once. The gene calls are TRBV28 and TRBJ2-7; 9 nucleotides line up with TRBD1. V lost 5 bases and J lost 2; bases outside the gene matches: 10. CDR3 length: 16 residues. The V gene's germline CDR1 is MDHEN and CDR2 SYDVKM. This CDR3 reads CASSARPGTGPYEQYF. CDR3 nucleotides: TGTGCCAGCAGTGCCAGGCCCGGGACAGGGCCCTACGAGCAGTACTTC. The full variable domain, its missing parts supplied by reference TRBV28 and TRBJ2-7, is DVKVTQSSRYLVKRTGEKVFLECVQDMDHENMFWYRQDPGLGLRLIYFSYDVKMKEKGDIPEGYSVSREKKERFSLILESASTNQTSMYLCASSARPGTGPYEQYFGPGTRLTVT.